The present entry profiles one T cell receptor beta chain with its context. At one end, the junction sequence differs from germline, possibly due to a read error. In the same sample, other DNA sequences code for this CDR3. This record belongs to a study of technical replicates of blood from a few donors. Here immunoSEQ multiplex PCR was the method, and the copy in TCRdb shows in-frame clones only, minus some. The sample holds approximately 51,000 clones, just over 90% seen once. The CDR3 consists of 15 residues. CDR1 and CDR2 from the germline V gene are MGHRA and YSYEKL. Sequenced sample: PBMCs. This rearrangement joins TRBV4-1 to TRBJ1-5; TRBD1 agrees at 8 bases. This receptor was taken from a human donor in good health. Some clones in this sample may be carry-over from other donors' samples. CDR3 bases: TGTGCCAGCAGCTCCTCGGACAGGGTCAATCAGCCCCAGCATTTT. Encoded protein: CASSSSDRVNQPQHF.